Following are 25 T cell receptor beta chains from one sample sequenced in a study of blood T cell repertoires in COVID-19. Profiling relied on immunoSEQ multiplex PCR, and the TCRdb table lists in-frame clones only, not all of them. The table has approximately 110,000 clones, 80% to 90% seen once; the top ten hold about 32%. The sample was peripheral blood. These receptors were taken from a woman older than 75 with acute or convalescent COVID-19.

The V gene is TRBV7-9, the J gene TRBJ1-1; maybe TRBD1 (6 bases). Germline CDR1 is SEHNR and CDR2 is FQNEAQ (reference sequence). The CDR3 runs to 14 residues. The V end lost 5 bases, the J end lost 1 base, and 11 bases lay between the germline ends. CDR3 in amino acids: CASSTGQSNTEAFF. The CDR3 DNA sequence: TGTGCCAGCAGCACAGGACAGTCGAACACTGAAGCTTTCTTT.

This chain connects TRBV19 to TRBJ2-3; D is perhaps TRBD1 (6 bases). The CDR3 has 16 amino acids. Germline V gives CDR1 LNHDA, CDR2 SQIVND (reference sequence). V was clipped by 3 bases and J by 0 bases, with 13 bases between them. For the CDR3, the DNA is TGTGCCAGTAGTATGGCAGGGGCCGGGAGCACAGATACGCAGTATTTT. It codes for CASSMAGAGSTDTQYF.

A single count supports this clone. The chain employs TRBV7-2 and TRBJ2-7, with 9 bases fitting TRBD2. Germline V lookup: CDR1 SGHTA, CDR2 FQGNSA. The length of the CDR3 is 15 residues. With 1 base clipped from V and 3 bases from J, the junction kept 4 bases outside the gene matches. The CDR3 bases are TGTGCCAGCAGCTTAGTTATTAGCGGGGGCTACGAGCAGTACTTC. It encodes CASSLVISGGYEQYF.

The rearrangement uses TRBV27 and TRBJ1-1; 10 bases align to TRBD1. The CDR3 length is 17 residues. The ends lost 2 bases at V and 4 bases at J; junction bases unmatched: 10. From germline, CDR1 is MNHEY and CDR2 SMNVEV (reference sequence). The chain's CDR3 is CASSLKGQGTWSTEAFF. The CDR3 DNA reads TGTGCCAGCAGTTTAAAGGGACAGGGGACATGGAGCACTGAAGCTTTCTTT.

V usage is TRBV27 and J usage is TRBJ2-5; no clear D. The CDR3 loop spans 13 amino acids. The germline CDR1 and CDR2 sequences are MNHEY and SMNVEV (reference sequence). V lost 4 bases and J 5 bases, leaving 11 bases between the germline ends. CDR3 DNA sequence: TGTGCCAGCAGTTATAACCCCCGGGAGACCCAGTACTTC. Translated: CASSYNPRETQYF.

The chain joins TRBV4-3 to TRBJ2-2; the match to TRBD1 covers 8 bases. Germline V gives CDR1 LGHNA, CDR2 YSLEER. The CDR3 contains 15 residues. V was pared by 1 base and J by 6 bases, with 4 bases of the junction left unmatched. The CDR3 DNA is TGCGCCAGCAGCCAAGGAGACAGGGGCGCCGGGGAGCTGTTTTTT. It translates to CASSQGDRGAGELFF.

The chain links TRBV18 to TRBJ2-7, with TRBD1 as a possible D gene (5 bases). This CDR3 is built from 14 residues. The ends were cut back, 2 bases at V and 2 bases at J, with 10 bases in the middle. Germline CDR1 and CDR2: KGHSH and LQKENI. The chain's CDR3 is CASSPTTGTYEQYF. CDR3 DNA: TGTGCCAGCTCACCAACTACAGGAACCTACGAGCAGTACTTC.

This chain links TRBV5-1 with TRBJ2-2; D gene ambiguous. The CDR3 has 14 residues. V dropped 1 base and J dropped 3 bases, with 7 bases sitting between them. Germline loops: CDR1 SGHRS, CDR2 YFSETQ. The CDR3 spells CASSLRTDTGELFF. For the CDR3, the DNA is TGCGCCAGCAGCTTGAGAACAGACACCGGGGAGCTGTTTTTT.

In DNA form, the CDR3 reads TGTGCCAGCAGGGGGCCCACCCTTTACCAAGAGACCCAGTACTTC. Amino acids: CASRGPTLYQETQYF. The chain combines TRBV5-4 with TRBJ2-5, with TRBD1 as a possible D gene (5 bases). CDR1 is SGHNT, CDR2 YYREEE, per germline (reference sequence). Trimming stripped 5 bases from V and 0 bases from J, with 14 bases between. The CDR3 extends over 15 amino acids.

The count of this clone is one. V and J are TRBV6-6 and TRBJ1-1, with no clear D. Germline CDR1 is MNHNY and CDR2 is SVGAGI (reference sequence). This CDR3 region has 16 residues. V gave up 4 bases and J gave up 4 bases, with 19 bases separating them. The CDR3 is CASSFLSGSRGTEAFF. The CDR3 DNA follows: TGTGCCAGCAGTTTTTTATCCGGGAGCCGGGGCACTGAAGCTTTCTTT.

This chain joins TRBV19 and TRBJ2-3; D might be TRBD2 (5 bases). The CDR3 is made up of 14 amino acids. Germline V lookup: CDR1 LNHDA, CDR2 SQIVND (reference sequence). With 5 bases removed from V and 2 bases from J, the gap between germline ends came to 11 bases. CDR3 loop: CASSLGSLTDTQYF. CDR3 bases: TGTGCCAGTAGTTTGGGGAGTCTCACAGATACGCAGTATTTT.

V gene TRBV11-2 combines with J gene TRBJ2-7, with TRBD2 matching over 8 bases. J was trimmed by 4 bases and V by 0 bases; bases with no gene match: 8. Germline assignment: CDR1 SGHAT and CDR2 FQNNGV. This CDR3 is 16 amino acids long. DNA of the CDR3: TGTGCCAGCAGCTTAGAAGGTAGCGGGGCCATATACGAGCAGTACTTC. Translating it yields CASSLEGSGAIYEQYF.

The V call is TRBV3-1 (or the pseudogene TRBV3-2), the J call TRBJ2-7, with 8 bases identical to TRBD2. CDR1 is LGHDT and CDR2 is YNNKEL in the germline V gene (reference sequence). V dropped 4 bases and J dropped 4; count of bases not matched to a gene: 12. The CDR3 is made up of 16 amino acids. In nucleotides, the CDR3 is TGTGCCAGCAGCCCCTCCCCGGGGGGGCCTAGGTACGAGCAGTACTTC. Translated, it gives CASSPSPGGPRYEQYF.

The CDR3 region has the DNA TGTGCCATCACGGACAGAATGCTCTCTGGAAACACCATATATTTT. It encodes CAITDRMLSGNTIYF. The chain uses TRBV28 and TRBJ1-3, with TRBD1 as a possible D gene (6 bases). The CDR3 has 15 residues. Trimming removed 10 bases from V and 0 bases from J, with 16 bases in between. The germline CDR1 and CDR2 sequences are MDHEN and SYDVKM.

The chain is built from TRBV15 and TRBJ1-5; 8 bases agree with TRBD1. Germline V lookup: CDR1 LNHNV, CDR2 YYDKDF (reference sequence). CDR3 length: 19 amino acids. The ends lost 0 bases at V and 0 bases at J; junction bases unmatched: 10. CDR3 amino acids: CATSRDRGVTGGSNQPQHF. CDR3 sequence (DNA): TGTGCCACCAGCAGAGATAGGGGGGTAACAGGGGGTAGCAATCAGCCCCAGCATTTT.

This clone showed up just a few times. This chain uses TRBV2 with TRBJ1-6; 9 positions agree with TRBD1. The CDR3 runs 15 residues. CDR1 and CDR2 (germline): SNHLY, FYNNEI. Trimming at V came to 2 bases and at J to 7 bases, leaving 3 bases not matched to a gene. The CDR3 sequence: CASSEWTGENSPLHF. CDR3 DNA: TGTGCCAGCAGTGAATGGACAGGGGAGAATTCACCCCTCCACTTT. Complete variable domain (other parts from reference TRBV2 and TRBJ1-6): EPEVTQTPSHQVTQMGQEVILRCVPISNHLYFYWYRQILGQKVEFLVSFYNNEISEKSEIFDDQFSVERPDGSNFTLKIRSTKLEDSAMYFCASSEWTGENSPLHFGNGTRLTVT.

The V gene is TRBV20-1, the J gene TRBJ2-1; the match to TRBD1 covers 8 bases. Germline V gene data show CDR1 as DFQATT and CDR2 as SNEGSKA (reference sequence). The CDR3 is made up of 13 amino acids. V gave up 3 bases and J gave up 9 bases; unmatched junction bases: 7. The CDR3 here is CSASDQGASEQFF. The CDR3 nucleotides are TGCAGTGCTAGTGACCAGGGGGCCAGTGAGCAGTTCTTC.

The chain employs TRBV19 and TRBJ2-2; tentatively, D is TRBD1 (6 bases). The CDR3 contains 14 residues. The germline CDR1 and CDR2 sequences are LNHDA and SQIVND (reference sequence). The V and J ends lost 7 bases and 5 bases respectively, with 14 bases between them. CDR3 nucleotides: TGTGCCAGTAAACCACAGGGCTCAACCGGGGAGCTGTTTTTT. Translated, it gives CASKPQGSTGELFF.

A single count supports this clone. The chain recombines TRBV12-3 or TRBV12-4 with TRBJ1-5, with 7 bases lining up with TRBD1. V trimming: 6 bases; J trimming: 5 bases; junction bases outside the gene matches: 4. There are 13 residues in the CDR3. The CDR3 reads CASRQTGDQPQHF. For the CDR3, the DNA is TGTGCCAGCAGACAAACAGGGGATCAGCCCCAGCATTTT.

This chain connects TRBV24-1 to TRBJ2-1; 7 bases align to TRBD1. V trimming: 5 bases; J trimming: 3 bases; junction bases outside the gene matches: 0. CDR1 KGHDR and CDR2 SFDVKD come from the germline V gene. This CDR3 region has 13 residues. CDR3 amino acids: CATSGDSYNEQFF. DNA of the CDR3: TGTGCCACCAGTGGGGACAGCTACAATGAGCAGTTCTTC.

CDR3 coding DNA: TGTGCCAGCAGTGACTCGGGCAGGGCCACAGATACGCAGTATTTT. This encodes CASSDSGRATDTQYF. The V and J genes are TRBV6-4 and TRBJ2-3, with a tentative D call TRBD1 (5 bases). Trimming stripped 0 bases from V and 2 bases from J, with 9 bases between. Germline CDR1 is MRHNA and CDR2 is SNTAGT. The CDR3 has 15 amino acids.

The V call is TRBV18, the J call TRBJ1-4; D not resolved. CDR3 length equals 15 residues. The germline V gene has CDR1 KGHSH and CDR2 LQKENI. Deletions cut 3 bases from V and 4 bases from J, with 12 bases between. Here the CDR3 DNA reads TGTGCCAGCTCACCGAGGCGGGATAATAATGAAAAACTGTTTTTT. This codes for CASSPRRDNNEKLFF.

The genes are TRBV30 and TRBJ2-2, with TRBD1 identical over 8 bases. The germline V gene has CDR1 GTSNPN and CDR2 SVGIG (reference sequence). The CDR3 spans 15 residues. The junction had 8 bases not matched to a gene; V was cut back by 4 bases and J by 4 bases. CDR3 nucleotides: TGTGCCTGGAACTACCAGGGGGCTAGCACCGGGGAGCTGTTTTTT. This codes for CAWNYQGASTGELFF.

This rearrangement joins TRBV5-6 to TRBJ2-3; tentative D call: TRBD2 (5 bases). The CDR3 runs to 16 residues. Germline V gene sequence: CDR1 SGHDT, CDR2 YYEEEE. V lost 1 base and J 2 bases, leaving 14 bases between the germline ends. DNA of the CDR3: TGTGCCAGCAGCTTGCGGGGAATCCTTTACACAGATACGCAGTATTTT. Translation: CASSLRGILYTDTQYF.

This clone was seen only once. The gene calls are TRBV15 and TRBJ1-5; a weak D match, TRBD1 (5 bases). Between the trimmed V and J ends, which lost 3 bases and 7 bases, there was a span of 19 bases. Germline loops: CDR1 LNHNV, CDR2 YYDKDF (reference sequence). The CDR3 has 16 residues. The CDR3 region is CATSSAMGGLRQPQHF. In DNA, the CDR3 is TGTGCCACCAGCAGTGCCATGGGGGGTTTACGACAGCCCCAGCATTTT.